The T cell receptor beta chain under discussion was sequenced for a study of T cells in Graves' hyperthyroidism and ophthalmopathy (dated by TCRdb to about 2019). A note on the overall study: To identify distinguishing TCR V-J signatures, a discovery cohort of some 100 patients was used, comprising under 45 with Graves' ophthalmopathy and under 60 with stable Graves' hyperthyroidism. Prospective prediction of ophthalmopathy was tested in an independent validation cohort consisting of roughly 19 hyperthyroidism patients and approximately 16 patients who later progressed to ophthalmopathy. For training and testing, the 100 or so patients in the discovery cohort were randomly divided in a 7:3 ratio. In addition, the study compared T-cell repertoires in thyroid tissue and in blood from roughly six Graves' hyperthyroidism patients. Following sampling, methimazole starting at 30 mg daily was given to hyperthyroidism patients, and high-dose intravenous methylprednisolone was given to ophthalmopathy patients. TCR Vbeta CDR3 sequencing of 140 or so peripheral blood samples (around 45 ophthalmopathy, approximately 80 hyperthyroidism and approximately 17 progressor patients) is reported in the paper. What the work shows at the level of the full study, not this receptor alone: Blood samples also contained most of the expanded thyroid clonotypes (frequency above 0.001), which suggests that blood repertoires may reflect thyroid immune responses. In validation, progression to ophthalmopathy was predicted by the model with 70.59% sensitivity and around 75% specificity, a median of around 5.9 months before onset. Sample size was not statistically predetermined, and investigators were not blinded to group allocation. Ophthalmopathy was separated from stable hyperthyroidism by a 13 V-J signature model, with approximately 85% sensitivity and 81% to 82% specificity obtained in cross-validation and 80%/75% obtained in testing.

Stable Graves' hyperthyroidism was defined as no progression to ophthalmopathy during 18 months of follow-up. Hyperthyroidism patients were newly diagnosed, had a disease duration of under 2 months, and were aged 18 to 65 years. Any patient with an uncontrolled infection, another autoimmune disease, pregnancy or lactation was excluded. Diagnoses were established on the basis of clinical symptoms, serum thyroxine and TRAb, thyroid ultrasound, and orbital computed tomography. Total RNA was extracted using Trizol reagent, and RNA quality was assessed on an Agilent 2100 Bioanalyzer. Details on this clonotype: The antigen this receptor binds is unknown. No much larger clone is present one base from it, and per-base qualities are unavailable.

The TCR beta CDR3 regions were amplified from RNA transcripts. A first-round RT-PCR of the TCR CDR3 used the HTBI primer set with the Qiagen OneStep RT-PCR kit. Libraries were constructed in a second round of multiplex PCR, after which size selection and purification were carried out. Paired-end sequencing of the libraries was performed with 100 bp reads on an Illumina HiSeq2000. The source study handled its data this way. Raw data were processed with SOAPnuke, discarding reads with adapters, uncalled bases, mean Phred below 15, or no exact constant-primer or identifier match. High-quality paired reads were merged using COPE v1.2.5, and each unique nucleotide sequence was defined as a clonotype. MiTCR v1.1 was used to align the clonotypes against IMGT TRBV, TRBD and TRBJ reference segments. The analysis was restricted to V-J combinations with a frequency above 0.0001, which together covered 99.2% of the repertoires. A TCS score was defined as the ratio of F50 (clonal expansion) to E x V (chaos), with BLOSUM62-based TCRdist applied between CDR3 peptides within each V-J. Welch's t-statistics and random forest reduced 514 V-J features to around 14, which were used in a naive Bayes classifier (R e1071). The public sequencing data were trimmed at Q25 with fastp and processed into clonotypes with MiXCR by TCRdb, which kept only in-frame beta chains. Identical CDR3 proteins give one entry, which carries the most common genes and DNA. The V and J calls and clone size are TCRdb's, not the authors'. The sample table holds a few hundred thousand distinct CDR3 sequences, of which 40% to 55% were seen once. The ten largest clones capture roughly 8.2% of the sample.

Sequencing used peripheral blood or thyroid tissue (not recorded which). This sequence originates from a woman aged 18-35 years with Graves' hyperthyroidism. Donor details come from another sample of the same person, matched by shared clones.

CDR3 sequence: CASSLAGQASSYTF. In nucleotide form, the sequence is TGCGCCAGCAGCTTGGCGGGACAAGCTTCTAGCTACACCTTC. Recombination joined TRBV5-1 with TRBJ1-2; TRBD1 might be the D gene, on 6 matching bases. According to the germline V gene, CDR1 reads SGHRS and CDR2 reads YFSETQ. V lost 0 bases and J lost 9 bases; the stretch between them is 15 bases long. Inclusive of the bounding cysteine and phenylalanine, the CDR3 is 14 residues long. Only the CDR3 part of the read is kept: 42 bases, read in frame from the first base.